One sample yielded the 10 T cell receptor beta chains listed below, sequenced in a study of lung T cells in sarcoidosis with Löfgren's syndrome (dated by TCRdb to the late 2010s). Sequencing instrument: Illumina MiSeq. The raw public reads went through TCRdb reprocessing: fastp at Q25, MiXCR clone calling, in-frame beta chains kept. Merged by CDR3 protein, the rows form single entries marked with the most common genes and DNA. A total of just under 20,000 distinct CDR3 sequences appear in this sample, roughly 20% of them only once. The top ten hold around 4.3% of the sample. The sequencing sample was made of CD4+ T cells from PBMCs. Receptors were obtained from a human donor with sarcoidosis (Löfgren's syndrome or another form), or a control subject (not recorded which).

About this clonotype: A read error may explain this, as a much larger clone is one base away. CDR3 sequence: CTSSLLAGTDTQYF. In DNA, the CDR3 is TGTACCAGCAGCTTACTAGCGGGCACAGATACGCAGTATTTT. This sequence joins TRBV11-2 and TRBJ2-3, with 8 nucleotides matching TRBD2. This CDR3 is built from 14 residues. Germline CDR1 SGHAT, CDR2 FQNNGV. The variable domain in full, with the rest retrieved from reference TRBV11-2 and TRBJ2-3, is EAGVAQSPRYKIIEKRQSVAFWCNPISGHATLYWYQQILGQGPKLLIQFQNNGVVDDSQLPKDRFSAERLKGVDSTLKIQPAKLEDSAVYLCTSSLLAGTDTQYFGPGTRLTVL.

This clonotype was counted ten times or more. CDR3 bases: TGTGCCAGCAGTTCCTTCGGTAATCAGCCCCAGCATTTT. Protein sequence: CASSSFGNQPQHF. This sequence joins TRBV12-3 or TRBV12-4 and TRBJ1-5, with D unresolved. V was shortened by 4 bases and J by 4 bases, with 8 bases between the two germline ends. The CDR3 has 13 residues.

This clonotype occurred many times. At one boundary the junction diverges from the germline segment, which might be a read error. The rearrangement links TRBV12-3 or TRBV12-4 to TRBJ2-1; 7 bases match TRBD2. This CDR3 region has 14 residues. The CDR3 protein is CASSLADSYNEQFF. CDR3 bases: TGTGCCAGCAGTCTAGCGGATTCCTACAATGAGCAGTTCTTC.

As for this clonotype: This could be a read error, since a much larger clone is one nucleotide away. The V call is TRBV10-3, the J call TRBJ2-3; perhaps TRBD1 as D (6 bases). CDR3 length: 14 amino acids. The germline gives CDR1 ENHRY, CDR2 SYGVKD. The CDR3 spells CATQQGRSTDKQYF. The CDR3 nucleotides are TGTGCCACCCAGCAGGGGCGGTCCACAGATAAGCAGTATTTT.

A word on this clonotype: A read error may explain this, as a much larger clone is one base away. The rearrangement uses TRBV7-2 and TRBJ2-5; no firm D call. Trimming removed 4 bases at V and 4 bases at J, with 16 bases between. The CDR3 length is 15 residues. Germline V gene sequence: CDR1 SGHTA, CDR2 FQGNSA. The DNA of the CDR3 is TGTGCCAGCAGCTACTTACCGGTACAACGAGAGACCCAGTACTTC. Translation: CASSYLPVQRETQYF. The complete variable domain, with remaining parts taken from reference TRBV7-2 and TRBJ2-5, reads GAGVSQSPSNKVTEKGKDVELRCDPISGHTALYWYRQSLGQGLEFLIYFQGNSAPDKSGLPSDRFSAERTGGSVSTLTIQRTQQEDSAVYLCASSYLPVQRETQYFGPGTRLLVL.

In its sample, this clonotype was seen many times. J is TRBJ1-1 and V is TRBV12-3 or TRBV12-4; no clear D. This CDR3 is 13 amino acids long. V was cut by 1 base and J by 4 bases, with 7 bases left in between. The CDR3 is CASSLERSTEAFF. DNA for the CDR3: TGTGCCAGCAGTTTAGAACGGAGCACTGAAGCTTTCTTT.

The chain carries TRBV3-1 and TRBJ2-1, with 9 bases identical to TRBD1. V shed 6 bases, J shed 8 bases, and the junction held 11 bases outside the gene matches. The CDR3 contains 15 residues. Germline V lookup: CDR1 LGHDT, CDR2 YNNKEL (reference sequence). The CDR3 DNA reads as TGTGCCAGCAGTCTTGGGACAGGGATTTGGGATGAGCAGTTCTTC. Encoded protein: CASSLGTGIWDEQFF.

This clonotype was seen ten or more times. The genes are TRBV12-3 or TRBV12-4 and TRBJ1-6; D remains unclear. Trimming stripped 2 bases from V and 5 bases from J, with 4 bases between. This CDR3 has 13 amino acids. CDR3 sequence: CASSLTDNSPLHF. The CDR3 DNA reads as TGTGCCAGCAGTTTAACTGATAATTCACCCCTCCACTTT.

CDR3 DNA: TGTGCCAGCAGCGTAGTTGGGGCGGGGAGCACAGATACGCAGTATTTT. It is translated as CASSVVGAGSTDTQYF. The chain links TRBV9 to TRBJ2-3; tentatively, D is TRBD2 (6 bases). Germline loops: CDR1 SGDLS, CDR2 YYNGEE. This CDR3 has 16 residues. Trimming removed 0 bases from V and 0 bases from J, with 11 bases in between.

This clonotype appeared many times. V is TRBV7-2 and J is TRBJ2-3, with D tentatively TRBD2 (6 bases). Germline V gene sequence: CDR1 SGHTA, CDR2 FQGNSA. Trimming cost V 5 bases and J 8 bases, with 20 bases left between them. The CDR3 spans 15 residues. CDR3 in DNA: TGTGCCAGCAGCGGGGGAGGCATCCGACTTGGTACGCAGTATTTT. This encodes CASSGGGIRLGTQYF.